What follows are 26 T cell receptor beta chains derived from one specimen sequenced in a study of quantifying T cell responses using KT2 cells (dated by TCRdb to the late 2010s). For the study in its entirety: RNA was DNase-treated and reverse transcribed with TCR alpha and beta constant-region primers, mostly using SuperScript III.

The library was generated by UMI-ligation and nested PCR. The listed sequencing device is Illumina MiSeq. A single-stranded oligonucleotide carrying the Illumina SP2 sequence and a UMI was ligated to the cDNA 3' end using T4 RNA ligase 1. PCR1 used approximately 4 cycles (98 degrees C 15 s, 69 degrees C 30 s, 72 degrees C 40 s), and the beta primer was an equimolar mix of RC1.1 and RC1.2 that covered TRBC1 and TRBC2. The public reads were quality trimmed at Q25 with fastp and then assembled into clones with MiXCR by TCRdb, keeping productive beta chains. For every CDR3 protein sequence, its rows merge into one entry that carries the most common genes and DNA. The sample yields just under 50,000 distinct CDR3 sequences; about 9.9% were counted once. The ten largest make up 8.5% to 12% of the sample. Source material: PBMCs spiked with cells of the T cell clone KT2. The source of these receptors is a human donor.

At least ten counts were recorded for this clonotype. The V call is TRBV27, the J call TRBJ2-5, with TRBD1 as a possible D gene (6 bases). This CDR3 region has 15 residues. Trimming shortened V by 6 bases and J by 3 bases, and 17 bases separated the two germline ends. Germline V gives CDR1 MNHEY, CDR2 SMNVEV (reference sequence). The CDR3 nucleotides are TGTGCCAGCAGGCTATATGGGACACCCAAAGAGACCCAGTACTTC. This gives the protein CASRLYGTPKETQYF.

The CDR3 sequence is CSARAPGTGLFNQPQHF. CDR3 DNA sequence: TGCAGTGCTAGAGCCCCAGGGACAGGGCTGTTCAATCAGCCCCAGCATTTT. The V call is TRBV20-1, the J call TRBJ1-5, with 9 bases lining up with TRBD1. CDR1 DFQATT and CDR2 SNEGSKA come from the germline V gene (reference sequence). The CDR3 extends over 17 amino acids. With V trimmed by 1 base and J by 3 bases, 10 bases remained unmatched.

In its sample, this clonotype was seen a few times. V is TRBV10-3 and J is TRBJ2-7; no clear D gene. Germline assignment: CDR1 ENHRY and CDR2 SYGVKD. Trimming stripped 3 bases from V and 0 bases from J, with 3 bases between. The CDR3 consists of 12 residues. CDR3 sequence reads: CAISDSSYEQYF. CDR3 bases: TGTGCCATCAGTGATAGCTCCTACGAGCAGTACTTC.

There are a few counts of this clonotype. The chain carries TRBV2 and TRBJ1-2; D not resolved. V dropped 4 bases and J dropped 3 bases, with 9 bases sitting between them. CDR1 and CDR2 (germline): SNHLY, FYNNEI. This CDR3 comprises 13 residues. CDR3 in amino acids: CASSGGSYYGYTF. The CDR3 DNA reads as TGTGCCAGCAGTGGAGGGAGCTACTATGGCTACACCTTC.

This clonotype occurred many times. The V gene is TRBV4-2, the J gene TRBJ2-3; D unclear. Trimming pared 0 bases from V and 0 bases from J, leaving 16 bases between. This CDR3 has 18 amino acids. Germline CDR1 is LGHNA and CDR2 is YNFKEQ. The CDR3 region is CASSQEFSGQASTDTQYF. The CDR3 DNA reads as TGTGCCAGCAGCCAAGAATTTTCCGGGCAAGCTAGCACAGATACGCAGTATTTT.

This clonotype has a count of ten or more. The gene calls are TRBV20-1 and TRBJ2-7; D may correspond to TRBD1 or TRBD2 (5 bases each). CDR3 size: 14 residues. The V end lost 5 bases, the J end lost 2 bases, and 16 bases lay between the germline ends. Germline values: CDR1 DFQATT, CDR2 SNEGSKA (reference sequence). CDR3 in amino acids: CSALRDGATYEQYF. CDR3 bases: TGCAGTGCTCTCCGGGACGGGGCTACCTACGAGCAGTACTTC.

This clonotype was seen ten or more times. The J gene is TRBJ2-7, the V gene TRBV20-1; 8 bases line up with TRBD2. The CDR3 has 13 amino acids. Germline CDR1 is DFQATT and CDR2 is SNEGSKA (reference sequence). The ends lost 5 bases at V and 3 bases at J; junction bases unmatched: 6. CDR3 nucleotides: TGCAGTGCTTCGGGACTAGTAGGCTACGAGCAGTACTTC. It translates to CSASGLVGYEQYF.

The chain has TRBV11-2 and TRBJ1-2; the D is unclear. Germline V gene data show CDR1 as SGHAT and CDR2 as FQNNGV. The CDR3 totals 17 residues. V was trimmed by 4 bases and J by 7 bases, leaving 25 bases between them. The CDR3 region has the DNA TGTGCCAGCAGCTCCCCCCGTACGGGAGGAGGGCTGGGTGGCTACACCTTC. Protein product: CASSSPRTGGGLGGYTF.

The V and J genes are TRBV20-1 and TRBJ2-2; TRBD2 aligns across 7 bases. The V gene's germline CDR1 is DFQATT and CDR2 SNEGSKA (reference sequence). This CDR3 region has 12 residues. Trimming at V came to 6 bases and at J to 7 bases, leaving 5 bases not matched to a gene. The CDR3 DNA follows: TGCAGTGCGAGGCGGGGGATCGGGGAGCTGTTTTTT. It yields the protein CSARRGIGELFF.

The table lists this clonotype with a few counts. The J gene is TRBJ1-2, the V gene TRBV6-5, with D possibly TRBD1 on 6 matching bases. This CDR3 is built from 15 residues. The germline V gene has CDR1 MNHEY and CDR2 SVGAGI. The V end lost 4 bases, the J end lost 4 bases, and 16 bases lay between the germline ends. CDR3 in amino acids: CASSWGAGVGYGYTF. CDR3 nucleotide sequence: TGTGCCAGCAGTTGGGGGGCTGGGGTCGGCTATGGCTACACCTTC.

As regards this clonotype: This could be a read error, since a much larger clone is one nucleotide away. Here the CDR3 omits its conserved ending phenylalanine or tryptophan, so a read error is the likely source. CDR3 coding DNA: TGTGCCACCAGCAGAGACGCCGGACATACCTACGAGCAGTACTAC. It yields the protein CATSRDAGHTYEQYY. The chain employs TRBV15 and TRBJ2-7; a possible D gene is TRBD1 (5 bases). This CDR3 has 15 residues. CDR1 is LNHNV, CDR2 YYDKDF, per germline (reference sequence). V was trimmed by 0 bases and J by 2 bases, leaving 11 bases between them.

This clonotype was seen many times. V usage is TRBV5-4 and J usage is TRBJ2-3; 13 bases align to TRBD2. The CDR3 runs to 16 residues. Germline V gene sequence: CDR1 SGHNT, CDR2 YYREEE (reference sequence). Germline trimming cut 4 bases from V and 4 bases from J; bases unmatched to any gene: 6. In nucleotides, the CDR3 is TGTGCCAGCAGCATAGGGACTAGCGGGAAGTCAGATACGCAGTATTTT. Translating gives CASSIGTSGKSDTQYF.

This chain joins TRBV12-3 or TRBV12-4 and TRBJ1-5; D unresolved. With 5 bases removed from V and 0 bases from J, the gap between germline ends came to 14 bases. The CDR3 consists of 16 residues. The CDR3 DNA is TGTGCCAGCAGTCCAACAGCAAAATATAGCAATCAGCCCCAGCATTTT. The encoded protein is CASSPTAKYSNQPQHF.

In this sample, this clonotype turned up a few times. CDR3 DNA: TGTGCCACCAGCAGAGAGGGTAACAATCAGCCCCAGCATTTT. It encodes CATSREGNNQPQHF. The rearrangement uses TRBV15 and TRBJ1-5; D remains ambiguous. CDR3 length: 14 residues. V was trimmed by 0 bases and J by 3 bases, leaving 6 bases between them. CDR1 LNHNV and CDR2 YYDKDF come from the germline V gene (reference sequence).

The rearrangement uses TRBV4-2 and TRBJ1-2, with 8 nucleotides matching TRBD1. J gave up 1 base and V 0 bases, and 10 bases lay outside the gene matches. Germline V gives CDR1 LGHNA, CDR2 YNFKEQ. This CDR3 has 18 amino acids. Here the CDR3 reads CASSQERTGRQINYGYTF. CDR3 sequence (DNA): TGTGCCAGCAGCCAAGAAAGGACAGGGCGGCAAATTAACTATGGCTACACCTTC.

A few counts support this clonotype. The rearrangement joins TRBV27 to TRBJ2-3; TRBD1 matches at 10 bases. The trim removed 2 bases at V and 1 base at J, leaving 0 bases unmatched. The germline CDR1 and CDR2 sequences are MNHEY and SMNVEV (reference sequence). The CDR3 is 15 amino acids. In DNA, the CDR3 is TGTGCCAGCAGTTTAGGACAGGGGGGCACAGATACGCAGTATTTT. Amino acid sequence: CASSLGQGGTDTQYF.

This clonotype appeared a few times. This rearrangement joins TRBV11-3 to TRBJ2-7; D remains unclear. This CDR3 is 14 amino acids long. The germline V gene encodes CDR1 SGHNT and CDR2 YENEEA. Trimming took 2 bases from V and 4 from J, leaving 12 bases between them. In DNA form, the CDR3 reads TGTGCCAGCAGCTTACGACTGAGGCCGTACGAGCAGTACTTC. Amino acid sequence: CASSLRLRPYEQYF.

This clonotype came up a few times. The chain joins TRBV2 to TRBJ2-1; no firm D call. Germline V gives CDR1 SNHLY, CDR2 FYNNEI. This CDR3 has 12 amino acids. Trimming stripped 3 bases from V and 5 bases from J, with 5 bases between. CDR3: CASSEADNEQFF. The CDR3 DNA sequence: TGTGCCAGCAGTGAGGCGGACAATGAGCAGTTCTTC.

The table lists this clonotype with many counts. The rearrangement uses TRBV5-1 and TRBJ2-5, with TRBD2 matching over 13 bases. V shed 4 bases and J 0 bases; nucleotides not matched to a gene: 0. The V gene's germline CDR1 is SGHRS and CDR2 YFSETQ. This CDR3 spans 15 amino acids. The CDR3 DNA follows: TGCGCCAGCAGCGGACTAGCGGGGGACCAAGAGACCCAGTACTTC. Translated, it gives CASSGLAGDQETQYF.

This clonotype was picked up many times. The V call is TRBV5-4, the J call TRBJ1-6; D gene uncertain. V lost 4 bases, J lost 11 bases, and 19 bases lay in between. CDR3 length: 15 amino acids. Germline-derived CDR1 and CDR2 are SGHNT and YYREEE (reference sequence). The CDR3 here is CASSPRTDGSAPLHF. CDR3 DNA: TGTGCCAGCAGCCCGCGGACGGACGGTTCGGCACCCCTCCACTTT.

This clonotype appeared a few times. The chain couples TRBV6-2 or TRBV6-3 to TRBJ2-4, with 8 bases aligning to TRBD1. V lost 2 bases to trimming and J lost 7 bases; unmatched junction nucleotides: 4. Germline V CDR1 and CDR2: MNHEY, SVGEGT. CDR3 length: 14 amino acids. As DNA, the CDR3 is TGTGCCAGCAGTTACGGACAGGGCGGGAACATTCAGTACTTC. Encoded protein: CASSYGQGGNIQYF.

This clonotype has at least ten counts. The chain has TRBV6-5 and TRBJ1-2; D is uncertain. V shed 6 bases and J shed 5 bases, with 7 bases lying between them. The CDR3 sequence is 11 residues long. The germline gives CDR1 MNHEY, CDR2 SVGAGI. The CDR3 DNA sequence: TGTGCCAGCAGATTTCTTTATGGCTACACCTTC. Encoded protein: CASRFLYGYTF.

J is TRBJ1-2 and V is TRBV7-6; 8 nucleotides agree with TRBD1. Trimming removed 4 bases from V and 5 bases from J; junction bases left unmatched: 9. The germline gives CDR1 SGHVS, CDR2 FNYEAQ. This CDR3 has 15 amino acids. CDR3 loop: CASSSAPGQAYGYTF. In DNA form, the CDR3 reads TGTGCCAGCAGCTCGGCCCCGGGACAGGCTTATGGCTACACCTTC.

This CDR3 reads CASSLGQGGANEKLFF. The CDR3 DNA sequence: TGTGCCAGCAGCTTAGGACAGGGGGGCGCTAATGAAAAACTGTTTTTT. The genes are TRBV7-9 and TRBJ1-4; TRBD1 matches at 9 bases. This CDR3 region has 16 residues. Germline V gene data show CDR1 as SEHNR and CDR2 as FQNEAQ (reference sequence). J gave up 3 bases and V 1 base, and 3 bases lay outside the gene matches.

DNA of the CDR3: TGTGCCAGCAGCGTAGAGTCGACTAGCGGAGAGACCCAGTACTTC. Translated: CASSVESTSGETQYF. The chain uses TRBV7-2 and TRBJ2-5; 9 bases fit TRBD2. Germline assignment: CDR1 SGHTA and CDR2 FQGNSA. The CDR3 is 15 residues long. With V trimmed by 5 bases and J by 4 bases, 8 bases remained unmatched.

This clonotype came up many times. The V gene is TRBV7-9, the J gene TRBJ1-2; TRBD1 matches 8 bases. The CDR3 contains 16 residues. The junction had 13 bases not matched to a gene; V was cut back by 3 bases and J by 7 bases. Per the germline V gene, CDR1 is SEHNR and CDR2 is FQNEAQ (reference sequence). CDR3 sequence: CASSFQGAEGYGGYTF. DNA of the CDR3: TGTGCCAGCAGCTTTCAGGGGGCAGAGGGCTATGGTGGCTACACCTTC.